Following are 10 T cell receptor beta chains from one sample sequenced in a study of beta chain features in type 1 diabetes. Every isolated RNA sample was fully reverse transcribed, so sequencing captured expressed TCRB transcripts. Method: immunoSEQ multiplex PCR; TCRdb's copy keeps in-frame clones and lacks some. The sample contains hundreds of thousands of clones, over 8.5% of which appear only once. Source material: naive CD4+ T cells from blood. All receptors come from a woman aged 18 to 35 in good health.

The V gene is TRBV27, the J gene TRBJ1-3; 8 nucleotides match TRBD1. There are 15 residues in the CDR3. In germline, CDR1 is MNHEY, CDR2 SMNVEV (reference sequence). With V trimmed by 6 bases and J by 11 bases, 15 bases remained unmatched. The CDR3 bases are TGTGCCAGCAGCCCATTGGGGCAGGGGGCGTCCTCCATATATTTT. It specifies CASSPLGQGASSIYF.

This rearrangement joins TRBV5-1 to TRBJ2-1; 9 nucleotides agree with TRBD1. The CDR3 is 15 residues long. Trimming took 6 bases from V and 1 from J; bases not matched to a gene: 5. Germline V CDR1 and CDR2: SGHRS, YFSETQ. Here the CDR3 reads CASIAGTGSYNEQFF. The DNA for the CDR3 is TGCGCCAGCATCGCCGGGACAGGGTCCTACAATGAGCAGTTCTTC.

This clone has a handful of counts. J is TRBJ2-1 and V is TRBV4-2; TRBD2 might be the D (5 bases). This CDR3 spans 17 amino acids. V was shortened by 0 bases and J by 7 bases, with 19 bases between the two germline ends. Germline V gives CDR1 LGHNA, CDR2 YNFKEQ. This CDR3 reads CASSQDPSGLDGNEQFF. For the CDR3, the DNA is TGTGCCAGCAGCCAAGACCCCTCCGGACTGGATGGGAATGAGCAGTTCTTC.

The CDR3 here is CASSYSEGTNEKLFF. DNA of the CDR3: TGTGCCAGCAGCTACTCTGAGGGCACTAATGAAAAACTGTTTTTT. J is TRBJ1-4 and V is TRBV9, with D uncertain. CDR1 SGDLS and CDR2 YYNGEE come from the germline V gene. Trimming removed 4 bases at V and 2 bases at J, with 12 bases between. This CDR3 spans 15 amino acids.

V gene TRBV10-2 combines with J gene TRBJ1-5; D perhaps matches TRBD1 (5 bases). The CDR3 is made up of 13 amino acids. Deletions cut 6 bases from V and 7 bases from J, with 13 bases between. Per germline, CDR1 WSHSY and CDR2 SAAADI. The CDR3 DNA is TGCGCCAGCAGAGAAGGGGATTGGCAGCCCCAGCATTTT. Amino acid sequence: CASREGDWQPQHF.

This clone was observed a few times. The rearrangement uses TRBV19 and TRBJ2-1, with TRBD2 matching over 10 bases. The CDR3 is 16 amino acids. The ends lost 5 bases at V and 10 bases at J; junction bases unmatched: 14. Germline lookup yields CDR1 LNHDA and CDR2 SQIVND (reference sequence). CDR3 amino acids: CASSPIQSGRAEEQFF. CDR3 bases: TGTGCCAGTAGTCCCATTCAAAGCGGGAGGGCCGAGGAGCAGTTCTTC.

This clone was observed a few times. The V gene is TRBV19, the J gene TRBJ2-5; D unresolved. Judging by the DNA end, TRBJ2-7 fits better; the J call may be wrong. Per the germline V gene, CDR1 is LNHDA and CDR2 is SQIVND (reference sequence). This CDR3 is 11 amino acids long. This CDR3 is CASANSYEQYF. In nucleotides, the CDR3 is TGTGCCAGTGCGAACTCCTACGAGCAGTACTTC.

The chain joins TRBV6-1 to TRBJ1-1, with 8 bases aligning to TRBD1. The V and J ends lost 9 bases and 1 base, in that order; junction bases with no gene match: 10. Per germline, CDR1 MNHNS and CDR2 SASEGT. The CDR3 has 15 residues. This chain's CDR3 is CARRTGLVENTEAFF. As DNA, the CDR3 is TGTGCCAGGAGGACAGGGCTGGTTGAGAACACTGAAGCTTTCTTT.

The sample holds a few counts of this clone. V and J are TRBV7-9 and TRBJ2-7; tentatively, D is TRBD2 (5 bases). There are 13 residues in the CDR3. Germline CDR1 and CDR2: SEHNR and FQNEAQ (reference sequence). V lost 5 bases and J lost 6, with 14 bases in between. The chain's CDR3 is CASSPQDYGEQYF. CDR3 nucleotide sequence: TGTGCCAGCAGCCCCCAAGACTACGGCGAGCAGTACTTC.

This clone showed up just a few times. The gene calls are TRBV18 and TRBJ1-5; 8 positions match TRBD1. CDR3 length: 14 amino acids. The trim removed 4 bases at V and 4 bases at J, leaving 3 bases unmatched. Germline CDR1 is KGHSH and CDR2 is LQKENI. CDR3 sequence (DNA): TGTGCCAGCTCACTACGACAGGGGAATCAGCCCCAGCATTTT. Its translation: CASSLRQGNQPQHF.